One and the same sample provided the 11 T cell receptor beta chains below, sequenced in a study of blood T cell repertoires in COVID-19. TCRdb keeps only in-frame clones here, not all; method: immunoSEQ multiplex PCR. The profile covers roughly 190,000 clones, with about 85% appearing a single time and roughly 21% taken by the ten largest. The sequenced sample consisted of peripheral blood. The receptors were sampled from a man in his sixties with active or convalescent COVID-19.

V gene TRBV10-3 combines with J gene TRBJ2-2, with 8 bases fitting TRBD2. This CDR3 is 14 amino acids long. V was pared by 8 bases and J by 2 bases, with 4 bases of the junction left unmatched. In germline, CDR1 is ENHRY, CDR2 SYGVKD. CDR3 amino acids: CAIFGGGNTGELFF. CDR3 coding DNA: TGTGCCATCTTCGGGGGGGGAAACACCGGGGAGCTGTTTTTT.

This chain joins TRBV25-1 and TRBJ2-7; 7 positions match TRBD1. The CDR3 covers 14 residues. Germline CDR1 reads MGHDK; CDR2 reads SYGVNS. After removal of 6 bases from V and 1 base from J, the junction contained 6 bases not matched to a gene. DNA of the CDR3: TGTGCCAGCAGCGCGACAGGGTCGTCCTACGAGCAGTACTTC. It specifies CASSATGSSYEQYF.

J is TRBJ2-3 and V is TRBV5-1; tentatively, D is TRBD2 (6 bases). Germline lookup yields CDR1 SGHRS and CDR2 YFSETQ. The CDR3 runs to 14 residues. Trimming cost V 5 bases and J 2 bases, with 12 bases left between them. CDR3 in DNA: TGCGCCAGCAGTCTGGGGGACTCCACAGATACGCAGTATTTT. Its translation is CASSLGDSTDTQYF. The complete variable domain, with remaining parts taken from reference TRBV5-1 and TRBJ2-3, reads KAGVTQTPRYLIKTRGQQVTLSCSPISGHRSVSWYQQTPGQGLQFLFEYFSETQRNKGNFPGRFSGRQFSNSRSEMNVSTLELGDSALYLCASSLGDSTDTQYFGPGTRLTVL.

This chain uses TRBV5-1 with TRBJ2-7, with TRBD1 identical over 8 bases. The CDR3 extends over 15 amino acids. V trimming: 2 bases; J trimming: 5 bases; junction bases outside the gene matches: 9. CDR1 is SGHRS, CDR2 YFSETQ, per germline. This CDR3 is CASSLQGGPGNEQYF. CDR3 in DNA: TGCGCCAGCAGCTTACAGGGGGGCCCGGGTAACGAGCAGTACTTC.

J is TRBJ1-2 and V is TRBV5-1; no reliable D call. There are 13 residues in the CDR3. V was cut by 0 bases and J by 4 bases, with 7 bases left in between. Germline lookup yields CDR1 SGHRS and CDR2 YFSETQ. CDR3 nucleotides: TGCGCCAGCAGCTTGGGTAGTTTCTATGGCTACACCTTC. It yields the protein CASSLGSFYGYTF. Full variable domain (outside the CDR3, taken from reference TRBV5-1 and TRBJ1-2): KAGVTQTPRYLIKTRGQQVTLSCSPISGHRSVSWYQQTPGQGLQFLFEYFSETQRNKGNFPGRFSGRQFSNSRSEMNVSTLELGDSALYLCASSLGSFYGYTFGSGTRLTVV.

This chain joins TRBV6-5 and TRBJ1-4; no firm D call. Germline V gene data show CDR1 as MNHEY and CDR2 as SVGAGI. CDR3 size: 14 residues. V shed 8 bases and J shed 3 bases, with 13 bases lying between them. CDR3 DNA sequence: TGTGCCAGCCTAGTTCCCGGGGCTAATGAAAAACTGTTTTTT. Amino acid sequence: CASLVPGANEKLFF.

CDR3 sequence (DNA): TGTGCCAGCAGGGACAGGGTGGGAGAGCAGTACTTC. Protein sequence: CASRDRVGEQYF. V usage is TRBV2 and J usage is TRBJ2-7; 8 nucleotides line up with TRBD1. The CDR3 extends over 12 amino acids. J was trimmed by 7 bases and V by 6 bases; bases with no gene match: 5. Germline V gives CDR1 SNHLY, CDR2 FYNNEI.

There are a few counts of this clone. The chain's CDR3 is CASRTWTENNQPQHF. In nucleotides, the CDR3 is TGTGCCAGCAGAACTTGGACAGAAAACAATCAGCCCCAGCATTTT. The rearrangement links TRBV6-5 to TRBJ1-5; maybe TRBD1 (6 bases). The CDR3 spans 15 residues. Germline V gives CDR1 MNHEY, CDR2 SVGAGI. The V gene lost 6 bases and the J gene lost 3 bases, with 15 bases spanning the gap.

The gene calls are TRBV6-5 and TRBJ1-6; 10 bases agree with TRBD1. Germline-derived CDR1 and CDR2 are MNHEY and SVGAGI. This CDR3 is built from 12 residues. J gave up 13 bases and V 6 bases, and 3 bases lay outside the gene matches. The CDR3 here is CASSRTGGPLHF. CDR3 in DNA: TGTGCCAGCAGCAGGACAGGGGGGCCCCTCCACTTT.

The table lists this clone with many counts. V gene TRBV6-5 combines with J gene TRBJ2-2, with D possibly matching TRBD1 (5 bases). CDR3 length: 14 residues. CDR1 and CDR2 from the germline V gene are MNHEY and SVGAGI. The ends were cut back, 10 bases at V and 0 bases at J, with 12 bases in the middle. CDR3 DNA sequence: TGTGCCACTACGACAGATACGAACACCGGGGAGCTGTTTTTT. Its translation: CATTTDTNTGELFF.

The chain couples TRBV5-6 to TRBJ1-4; tentative D call: TRBD1 (5 bases). Germline V lookup: CDR1 SGHDT, CDR2 YYEEEE. Trimming cost V 4 bases and J 6 bases, with 22 bases left between them. The CDR3 runs 17 residues. The CDR3 here is CASSAGVWQTGDEKLFF. As DNA, the CDR3 is TGTGCCAGCAGCGCAGGAGTTTGGCAGACGGGGGATGAAAAACTGTTTTTT.